This T cell receptor beta chain was identified in a study of cytomegalovirus exposure and HLA in healthy donors. Study-level results: Cytomegalovirus-associated TCR beta chains were listed, numbering around 150. A few CMV-associated chains were confirmed in vitro to be specific for CMV antigens. Reports showed the classifier diagnosing cytomegalovirus status with high specificity and sensitivity.

The table came from immunoSEQ multiplex PCR; TCRdb's copy has only in-frame clones and leaves some out. The sample yields 65,000 to 80,000 clones, roughly 94% seen once. In regard to this clone: The target antigen is unknown.

The CDR3 runs 13 residues. With 0 bases clipped from V and 4 bases from J, the junction kept 0 bases outside the gene matches. Per germline, CDR1 SGDLS and CDR2 YYNGEE. This TCR was sampled from a woman aged 18-35 years in good health and CMV-seropositive. This rearrangement joins TRBV9 to TRBJ1-1; TRBD1 matches at 7 bases. Sequenced: PBMCs. This chain's CDR3 is CASSVEGATEAFF. The CDR3 nucleotides are TGTGCCAGCAGCGTAGAGGGGGCCACTGAAGCTTTCTTT.